A single TCR beta chain is shown here with its context. What it binds is unknown. This entry is derived from a study of T cell repertoires and Cas9 in healthy adults. Turning to the study itself: CD4 and CD8 compartments: SpCas9-reactive T cells profiled for potency, cytotoxicity, lineage.

TCRdb's table, derived via immunoSEQ multiplex PCR, lists solely in-frame clones and lacks some. The table records some 15,000 clones, roughly nine tenths of them present only once. The study's findings and limits: In vitro, SpCas9-reactive Tregs were reported to curb effector T cell proliferation and function.

V was clipped by 7 bases and J by 4 bases, with 16 bases between them. Germline V lookup: CDR1 SQVTM, CDR2 ANQGSEA. CDR3 length: 13 residues. The clonotype comes from a human donor in good health. The chain carries TRBV29-1 and TRBJ1-1; D not certain. Sequencing input: Tregs (CD4+, CD25+, CD127-, CD137-, CD154-) from PBMCs; culture status not recorded. CDR3 sequence (DNA): TGCAGCGCCCATTCCGTGGCGGGCACTGAAGCTTTCTTT. This encodes CSAHSVAGTEAFF.